This record looks at one T cell receptor (beta chain) sequence and its context. CDR1 and CDR2 (germline): MNHEY, SMNVEV (reference sequence). The CDR3 is 16 residues long. J gave up 8 bases and V 5 bases, and 15 bases lay outside the gene matches. The sample comes from a study of blood T cell repertoires in COVID-19. Study information: The United States, Italy and Spain provided the acute and convalescent COVID-19 samples. From T cells, B-cell-depleted T cells, or PBMCs came the material, which was cDNA or gDNA.

Authors' methods: Estimation of nucleated cell counts relied on the amplification of reference gene primers. The table came from immunoSEQ multiplex PCR; TCRdb's copy has only in-frame clones and leaves some out. V and J calls and clone size follow that table, whereas D and trimming were derived from the DNA. The sample has some 260,000 clones; approximately 89% are singletons. The sequenced material came from peripheral blood. This receptor was identified in an older woman with COVID-19, enrolled during active disease. The chain recombines TRBV27 with TRBJ2-1; TRBD2 agrees at 7 bases. The CDR3 reads CASSPPSGLRYDEQFF. As DNA, the CDR3 is TGTGCCAGCAGTCCTCCTAGCGGTCTTAGATACGATGAGCAGTTCTTC.